This T cell receptor beta chain was sequenced for a study of cytomegalovirus exposure and HLA in healthy donors. Sequencing was performed with immunoSEQ multiplex PCR; in TCRdb, only in-frame clones are kept and a portion is missing. This table holds around 190,000 clones, roughly 83% found once. Concerning this clone: Its antigen is currently unknown.

With 2 bases removed from V and 7 bases from J, the gap between germline ends came to 12 bases. The germline V gene has CDR1 MGHRA and CDR2 YSYEKL. The length of the CDR3 is 15 residues. The study, taken as a whole, reports: Rare sequences made up most TCRs, while some public TCRs were found in many donors.

The source material was PBMCs. The chain links TRBV4-1 to TRBJ1-6; D ambiguous. The clonotype originates from a young woman in good health and CMV-seronegative. As DNA, the CDR3 is TGCGCCAGCAGCCAATCCCCGCAGGCAAATTCACCCCTCCACTTT. Translated, it gives CASSQSPQANSPLHF.